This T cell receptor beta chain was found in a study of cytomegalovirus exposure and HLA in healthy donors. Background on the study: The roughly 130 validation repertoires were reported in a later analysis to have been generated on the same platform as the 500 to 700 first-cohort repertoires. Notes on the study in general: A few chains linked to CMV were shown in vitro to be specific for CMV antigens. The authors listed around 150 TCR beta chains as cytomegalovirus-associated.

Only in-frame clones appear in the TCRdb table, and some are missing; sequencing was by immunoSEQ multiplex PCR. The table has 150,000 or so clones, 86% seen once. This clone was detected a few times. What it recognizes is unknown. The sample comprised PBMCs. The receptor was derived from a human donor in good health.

The chain's CDR3 is CASSVGGTGYGYTF. In DNA, the CDR3 is TGTGCCAGCAGCGTGGGAGGGACAGGATATGGCTACACCTTC. The chain recombines TRBV5-4 with TRBJ1-2; 8 positions match TRBD1. The CDR3 is made up of 14 amino acids. The J segment lost 5 bases and the V segment lost 4 bases, leaving 7 bases of the junction unmatched. Germline CDR1 reads SGHNT; CDR2 reads YYREEE (reference sequence).